Sequencing of this TCR beta chain was carried out in a study of T cells after yellow fever vaccination. Study-level background: Any fraction with a low cell number was prepared using SMART-Seq v4 Ultra Low Input.

Trimming shortened V by 2 bases and J by 5 bases, and 10 bases separated the two germline ends. Germline V gene lookup returns CDR1 DFQATT and CDR2 SNEGSKA (reference sequence). CDR3 length: 13 amino acids. This clonotype was seen a few times. Antigen unknown. General study results and limits: A minor fraction of clonotypes spanned both CD4 and CD8 compartments.

TCRdb recomputed calls from the 5' RACE reads with MiXCR, one row per CDR3 protein. The sample has 300,000 to 350,000 distinct CDR3 sequences, 3% to 4.5% seen once. The sequence was obtained from a young man who received the YFV17D yellow fever vaccine. The sample in question was PBMCs, obtained 5 days after the yellow fever booster vaccination. The chain has TRBV20-1 and TRBJ1-5; the D gene is possibly TRBD1 (5 bases). In DNA, the CDR3 is TGCAGTGCTAGACCTCAAGGGGATCAGCCCCAGCATTTT. As protein: CSARPQGDQPQHF.